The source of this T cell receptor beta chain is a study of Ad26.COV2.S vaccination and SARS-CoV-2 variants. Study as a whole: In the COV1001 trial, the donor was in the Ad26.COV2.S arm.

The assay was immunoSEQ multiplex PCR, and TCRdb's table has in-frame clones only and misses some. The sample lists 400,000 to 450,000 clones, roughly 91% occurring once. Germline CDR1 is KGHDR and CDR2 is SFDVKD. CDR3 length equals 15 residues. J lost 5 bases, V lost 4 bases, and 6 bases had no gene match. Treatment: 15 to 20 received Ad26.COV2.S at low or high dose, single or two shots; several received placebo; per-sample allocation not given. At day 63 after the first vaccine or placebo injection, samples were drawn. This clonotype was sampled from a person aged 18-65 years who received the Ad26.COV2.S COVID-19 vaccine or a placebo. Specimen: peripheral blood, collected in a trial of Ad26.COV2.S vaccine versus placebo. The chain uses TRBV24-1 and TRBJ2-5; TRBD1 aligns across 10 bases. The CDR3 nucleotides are TGTGCCACCAGTGACTGGGGACAGGGGTACGAGACCCAGTACTTC. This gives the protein CATSDWGQGYETQYF.